This TCR beta chain stems from a study of blood T cell repertoires in COVID-19. Clones were sequenced by immunoSEQ multiplex PCR, and TCRdb holds only the in-frame ones, with some missing. The table includes over 100,000 clones, more than 80% detected once. Material for sequencing was peripheral blood. The TCR was taken from a man aged 35-49 years with acute or convalescent COVID-19.

The CDR3: CASSLISWAGGHGELFF. The CDR3 DNA sequence: TGTGCCAGCAGCTTAATTTCCTGGGCAGGGGGACACGGGGAGCTGTTTTTT. The chain is built from TRBV7-2 and TRBJ2-2; 7 positions agree with TRBD1. The CDR3 loop spans 17 amino acids. Germline V lookup: CDR1 SGHTA, CDR2 FQGNSA. J lost 7 bases, V lost 2 bases, and 13 bases had no gene match.